The 15 T cell receptor beta chains below all came from one sample that was sequenced in a study of blood T cell repertoires in COVID-19. Here immunoSEQ multiplex PCR was the method, and the copy in TCRdb shows in-frame clones only, minus some. The sample shows roughly 250,000 clones, about 81% of them seen only once. The sample was peripheral blood. The source of these receptors is an older woman with active or convalescent COVID-19.

This chain uses TRBV7-2 with TRBJ2-7; 8 bases align to TRBD1. In germline, CDR1 is SGHTA, CDR2 FQGNSA. The V segment lost 5 bases and the J segment 4 bases; nucleotides outside the gene matches: 10. This CDR3 is 15 amino acids long. This CDR3 reads CASSADRASQYEQYF. The CDR3 nucleotides are TGTGCCAGCAGCGCGGACAGGGCATCTCAGTACGAGCAGTACTTC.

This sequence joins TRBV4-3 and TRBJ1-4; the match to TRBD1 covers 9 bases. Unmatched junction bases numbered 7, after V lost 3 bases and J lost 5 bases. CDR3 length: 16 residues. CDR1 LGHNA and CDR2 YSLEER come from the germline V gene. DNA for the CDR3: TGCGCCAGCAGCCAGGATAGGACAGGGGTCAATGAAAAACTGTTTTTT. Its protein is CASSQDRTGVNEKLFF.

In its sample, this clone was seen once. The CDR3 DNA sequence: TGTGCCAGCATGGGACTAGCCCCCTACGAGCAGTACTTC. It codes for CASMGLAPYEQYF. This chain joins TRBV6-5 and TRBJ2-7; 9 bases match TRBD2. Trimming at V came to 7 bases and at J to 2 bases, leaving 3 bases not matched to a gene. CDR3 length equals 13 residues. Looked up from germline, CDR1 is MNHEY and CDR2 is SVGAGI.

The V call is TRBV29-1, the J call TRBJ1-1; D uncertain. The germline gives CDR1 SQVTM, CDR2 ANQGSEA. The CDR3 loop spans 14 amino acids. CDR3: CTTSEPYMNTEAFF. In DNA, the CDR3 is TGCACAACCTCAGAACCTTACATGAACACTGAAGCTTTCTTT.

The chain recombines TRBV15 with TRBJ2-2, with TRBD1 matching 8 bases. The CDR3 has 15 amino acids. CDR1 is LNHNV and CDR2 is YYDKDF in the germline V gene (reference sequence). Germline trimming cut 3 bases from V and 2 bases from J; bases unmatched to any gene: 2. The CDR3 spells CATSRDRANTGELFF. CDR3 coding DNA: TGTGCCACCAGCAGGGACAGGGCCAACACCGGGGAGCTGTTTTTT. Drawing the rest from reference TRBV15 and TRBJ2-2, the complete variable domain is DAMVIQNPRYQVTQFGKPVTLSCSQTLNHNVMYWYQQKSSQAPKLLFHYYDKDFNNEADTPDNFQSRRPNTSFCFLDIRSPGLGDTAMYLCATSRDRANTGELFFGEGSRLTVL.

The V and J genes are TRBV7-2 and TRBJ2-5; D uncertain. This CDR3 is 14 amino acids long. V was pared by 0 bases and J by 5 bases, with 10 bases between. Germline lookup yields CDR1 SGHTA and CDR2 FQGNSA. The CDR3 nucleotides are TGTGCCAGCAGCTTAGCCGGTAAACGGGAGACCCAGTACTTC. This sequence encodes CASSLAGKRETQYF.

V and J are TRBV19 and TRBJ2-1; 8 bases agree with TRBD1. After removal of 5 bases from V and 6 bases from J, the junction contained 3 bases not matched to a gene. Per germline, CDR1 LNHDA and CDR2 SQIVND (reference sequence). The CDR3 sequence is 13 residues long. CDR3 sequence: CASSVGQVNEQFF. The CDR3 nucleotides are TGTGCCAGTAGTGTGGGACAGGTCAATGAGCAGTTCTTC.

The CDR3 is CASSSYRGAPYGYTF. In DNA form, the CDR3 reads TGTGCCAGCAGCTCGTACAGGGGTGCCCCATATGGCTACACCTTC. The genes are TRBV7-9 and TRBJ1-2; TRBD1 matches at 7 bases. The CDR3 spans 15 residues. J lost 5 bases, V lost 4 bases, and 10 bases had no gene match. Germline V lookup: CDR1 SEHNR, CDR2 FQNEAQ (reference sequence).

In regard to this clone: The junction shows a germline mismatch at one end, possibly a read error. The rearrangement uses TRBV5-6 and TRBJ2-5; 10 bases map to TRBD2. Germline CDR1 and CDR2: SGHDT and YYEEEE. CDR3 length: 16 amino acids. Written as DNA, the CDR3 is TGTGCCAGCGGCTTCCTGTCACTAGCGGGGCAAGAGACCCAGTACTTC. As protein: CASGFLSLAGQETQYF.

This clone was picked up one time. The chain joins TRBV3-1 (or the pseudogene TRBV3-2) to TRBJ1-4; maybe TRBD1 (6 bases). CDR3 size: 14 residues. The germline V gene encodes CDR1 LGHDT and CDR2 YNNKEL (reference sequence). V was trimmed by 4 bases and J by 3 bases, leaving 9 bases between them. DNA of the CDR3: TGTGCCAGCAGCCTCAGGGGATCTAATGAAAAACTGTTTTTT. It codes for CASSLRGSNEKLFF.

This chain uses TRBV30 with TRBJ1-4; D possibly corresponds to TRBD1 (5 bases). V lost 3 bases and J 8 bases, leaving 10 bases between the germline ends. The length of the CDR3 is 12 residues. Germline V lookup: CDR1 GTSNPN, CDR2 SVGIG (reference sequence). CDR3 protein: CAWSGDSEKLFF. The CDR3 region has the DNA TGTGCCTGGAGCGGGGACTCGGAAAAACTGTTTTTT.

This sequence joins TRBV7-2 and TRBJ1-2; 10 bases map to TRBD1. Germline loops: CDR1 SGHTA, CDR2 FQGNSA. J was trimmed by 8 bases and V by 3 bases; bases with no gene match: 21. The CDR3 runs to 19 residues. The CDR3 DNA follows: TGTGCCAGCAGCTTCTCCGGGACAGGGGCCCGGTCGTACGATTCCGGCTACACCTTC. This translates into CASSFSGTGARSYDSGYTF.

For the CDR3, the DNA is TGTGCCAGCAGCCAATCGACAGGGGGCCCCAATACAGATACGCAGTATTTT. Residues: CASSQSTGGPNTDTQYF. The chain joins TRBV16 to TRBJ2-3, with 10 nucleotides matching TRBD1. The CDR3 runs 17 residues. Germline loops: CDR1 KGHSY, CDR2 FQNENV. V lost 0 bases to trimming and J lost 3 bases; unmatched junction nucleotides: 6.

The chain carries TRBV11-2 and TRBJ2-1, with 8 nucleotides matching TRBD2. Germline CDR1 reads SGHAT; CDR2 reads FQNNGV. This CDR3 spans 13 amino acids. The CDR3 DNA sequence: TGTGCGAGTTTCCCGGGAGGGGGTGGTGAGCAGTTCTTC. Protein sequence: CASFPGGGGEQFF.

The chain has TRBV7-9 and TRBJ2-3, with a possible D match to TRBD2 (5 bases). V gave up 2 bases and J gave up 0 bases, with 15 bases separating them. Germline values: CDR1 SEHNR, CDR2 FQNEAQ (reference sequence). The CDR3 contains 17 residues. The DNA for the CDR3 is TGTGCCAGCAGCTTACCCTCGGCTAGCAGAAGCACAGATACGCAGTATTTT. Residues: CASSLPSASRSTDTQYF.